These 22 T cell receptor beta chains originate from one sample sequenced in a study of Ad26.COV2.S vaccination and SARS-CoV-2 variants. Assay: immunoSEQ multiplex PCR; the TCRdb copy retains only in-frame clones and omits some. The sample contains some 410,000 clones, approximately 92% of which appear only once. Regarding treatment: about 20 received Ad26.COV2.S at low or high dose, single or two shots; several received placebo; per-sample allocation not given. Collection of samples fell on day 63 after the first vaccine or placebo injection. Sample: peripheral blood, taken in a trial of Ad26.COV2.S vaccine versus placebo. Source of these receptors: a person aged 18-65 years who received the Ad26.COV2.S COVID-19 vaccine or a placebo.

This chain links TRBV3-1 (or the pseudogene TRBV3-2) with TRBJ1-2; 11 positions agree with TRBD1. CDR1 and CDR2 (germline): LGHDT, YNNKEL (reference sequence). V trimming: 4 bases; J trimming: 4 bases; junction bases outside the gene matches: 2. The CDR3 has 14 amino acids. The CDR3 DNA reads TGTGCCAGCAGCCCTGGACAGGGGGCCTATGGCTACACCTTC. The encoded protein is CASSPGQGAYGYTF.

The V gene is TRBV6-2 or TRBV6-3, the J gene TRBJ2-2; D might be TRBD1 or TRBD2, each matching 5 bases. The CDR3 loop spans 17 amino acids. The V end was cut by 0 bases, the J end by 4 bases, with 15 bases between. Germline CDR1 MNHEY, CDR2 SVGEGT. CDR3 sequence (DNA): TGTGCCAGCAGTTACTCGATCGGGACCTCGACCACCGGGGAGCTGTTTTTT. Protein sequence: CASSYSIGTSTTGELFF.

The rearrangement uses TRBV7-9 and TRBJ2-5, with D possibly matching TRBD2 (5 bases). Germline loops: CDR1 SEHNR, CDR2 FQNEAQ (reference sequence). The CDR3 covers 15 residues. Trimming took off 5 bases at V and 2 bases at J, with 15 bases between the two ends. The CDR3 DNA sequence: TGTGCCAGCAGCCGGAGCGGAGAAAAACAAGAGACCCAGTACTTC. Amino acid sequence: CASSRSGEKQETQYF. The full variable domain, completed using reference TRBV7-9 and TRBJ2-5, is DTGVSQNPRHKITKRGQNVTFRCDPISEHNRLYWYRQTLGQGPEFLTYFQNEAQLEKSRLLSDRFSAERPKGSFSTLEIQRTEQGDSAMYLCASSRSGEKQETQYFGPGTRLLVL.

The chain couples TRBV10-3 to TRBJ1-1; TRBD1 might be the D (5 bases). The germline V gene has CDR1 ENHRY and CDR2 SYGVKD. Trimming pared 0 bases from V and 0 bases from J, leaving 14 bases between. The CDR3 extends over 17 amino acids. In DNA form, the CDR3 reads TGTGCCATCAGTGAGTCTGGCAGGGCCGGTATGAACACTGAAGCTTTCTTT. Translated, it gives CAISESGRAGMNTEAFF.

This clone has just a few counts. The CDR3 nucleotides are TGTGCCAGCAGCTTACCGGGGCGGCGAGTCGGGGAGCTGTTTTTT. This codes for CASSLPGRRVGELFF. The J gene is TRBJ2-2, the V gene TRBV7-2; the D call may be TRBD1 or TRBD2 (5 bases each). CDR3 size: 15 residues. V lost 2 bases, J lost 7 bases, and 14 bases lay in between. Germline-derived CDR1 and CDR2 are SGHTA and FQGNSA.

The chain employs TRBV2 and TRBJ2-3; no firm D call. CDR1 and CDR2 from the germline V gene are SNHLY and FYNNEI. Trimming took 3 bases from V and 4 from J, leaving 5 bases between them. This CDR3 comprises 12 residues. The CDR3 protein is CASSELADTQYF. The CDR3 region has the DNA TGTGCCAGCAGTGAGTTAGCAGATACGCAGTATTTT.

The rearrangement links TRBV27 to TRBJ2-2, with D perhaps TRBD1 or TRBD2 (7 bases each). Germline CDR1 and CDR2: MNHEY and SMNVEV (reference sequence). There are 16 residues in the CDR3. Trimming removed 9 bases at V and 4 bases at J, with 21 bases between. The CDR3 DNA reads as TGTGCCAGTCAAAGGGGGCGGGGGTTGGTCACCGGGGAGCTGTTTTTT. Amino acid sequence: CASQRGRGLVTGELFF.

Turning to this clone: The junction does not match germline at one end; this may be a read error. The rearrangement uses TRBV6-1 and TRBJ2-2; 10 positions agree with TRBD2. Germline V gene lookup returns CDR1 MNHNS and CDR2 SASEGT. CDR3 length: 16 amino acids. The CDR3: CASREGTSAHPGELFF. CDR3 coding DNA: TGTGCCAGCAGAGAAGGGACTAGCGCTCACCCCGGGGAGCTGTTTTTT.

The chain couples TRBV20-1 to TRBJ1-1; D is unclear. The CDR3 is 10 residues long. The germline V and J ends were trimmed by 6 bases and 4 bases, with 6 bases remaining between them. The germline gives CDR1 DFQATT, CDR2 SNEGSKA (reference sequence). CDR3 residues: CSASSTEAFF. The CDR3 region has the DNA TGCAGTGCAAGCTCCACTGAAGCTTTCTTT.

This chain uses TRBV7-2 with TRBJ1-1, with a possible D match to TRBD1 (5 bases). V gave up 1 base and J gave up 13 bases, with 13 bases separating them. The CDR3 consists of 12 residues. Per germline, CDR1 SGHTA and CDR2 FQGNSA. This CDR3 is CASSLVGEGVFF. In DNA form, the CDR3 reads TGTGCCAGCAGCTTAGTAGGGGAGGGTGTTTTCTTT.

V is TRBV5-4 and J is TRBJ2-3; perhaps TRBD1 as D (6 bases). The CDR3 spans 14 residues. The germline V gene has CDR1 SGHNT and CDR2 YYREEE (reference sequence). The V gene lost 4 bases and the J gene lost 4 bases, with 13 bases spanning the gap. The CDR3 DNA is TGTGCCAGCAGCGATCGACAGGCCCCAGATACGCAGTATTTT. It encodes CASSDRQAPDTQYF.

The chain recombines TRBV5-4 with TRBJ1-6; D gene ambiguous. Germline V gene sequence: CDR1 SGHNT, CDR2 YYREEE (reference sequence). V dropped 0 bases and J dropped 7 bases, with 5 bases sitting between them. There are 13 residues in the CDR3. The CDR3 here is CASSLDVNSPLHF. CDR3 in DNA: TGTGCCAGCAGCTTGGATGTGAATTCACCCCTCCACTTT.

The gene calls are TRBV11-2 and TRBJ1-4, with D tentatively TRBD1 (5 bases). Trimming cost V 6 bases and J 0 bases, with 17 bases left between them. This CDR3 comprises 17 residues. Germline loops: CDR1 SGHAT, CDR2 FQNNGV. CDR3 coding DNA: TGTGCCAGCAGTCCGTTTCAGGGCTACGCAACTAATGAAAAACTGTTTTTT. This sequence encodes CASSPFQGYATNEKLFF.

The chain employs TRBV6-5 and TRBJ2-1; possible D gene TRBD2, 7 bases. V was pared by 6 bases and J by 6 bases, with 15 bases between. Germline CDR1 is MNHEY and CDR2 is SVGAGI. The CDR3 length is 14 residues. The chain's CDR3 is CASRAGASGNEQFF. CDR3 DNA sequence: TGTGCCAGCAGGGCGGGGGCTTCAGGCAATGAGCAGTTCTTC.

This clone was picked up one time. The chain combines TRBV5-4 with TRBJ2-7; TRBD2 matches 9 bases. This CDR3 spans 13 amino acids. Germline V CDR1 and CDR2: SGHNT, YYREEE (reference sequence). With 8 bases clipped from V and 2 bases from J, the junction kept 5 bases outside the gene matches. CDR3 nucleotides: TGTGCCAGTGCGGGGGGGGAGCCCTACGAGCAGTACTTC. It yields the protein CASAGGEPYEQYF.

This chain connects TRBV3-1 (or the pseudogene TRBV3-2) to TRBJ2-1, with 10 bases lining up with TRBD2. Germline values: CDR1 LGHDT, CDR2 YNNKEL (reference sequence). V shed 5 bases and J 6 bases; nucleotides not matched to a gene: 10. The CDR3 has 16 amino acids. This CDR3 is CASSLSPGLAFNEQFF. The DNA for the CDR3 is TGTGCCAGCAGCTTAAGCCCGGGACTAGCGTTCAATGAGCAGTTCTTC.

This chain's CDR3 is CASSPAPGQVYEQYF. Here the CDR3 DNA reads TGTGCCAGCAGCCCAGCACCGGGACAGGTCTACGAGCAGTACTTC. The gene calls are TRBV3-1 (or the pseudogene TRBV3-2) and TRBJ2-7, with 8 bases lining up with TRBD1. The CDR3 is 15 residues long. V trimming: 4 bases; J trimming: 3 bases; junction bases outside the gene matches: 8. Germline V lookup: CDR1 LGHDT, CDR2 YNNKEL (reference sequence).

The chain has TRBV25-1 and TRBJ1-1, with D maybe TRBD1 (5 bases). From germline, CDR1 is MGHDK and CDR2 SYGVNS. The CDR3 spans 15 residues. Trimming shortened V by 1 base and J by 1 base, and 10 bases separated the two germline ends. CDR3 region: CASSEWQGGNTEAFF. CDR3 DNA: TGTGCCAGCAGTGAATGGCAGGGAGGGAACACTGAAGCTTTCTTT.

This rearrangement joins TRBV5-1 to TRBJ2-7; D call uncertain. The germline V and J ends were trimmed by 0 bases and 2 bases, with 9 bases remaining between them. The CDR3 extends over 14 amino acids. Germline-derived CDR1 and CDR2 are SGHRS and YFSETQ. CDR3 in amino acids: CASSLAPATYEQYF. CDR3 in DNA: TGCGCCAGCAGCTTGGCGCCAGCAACCTACGAGCAGTACTTC.

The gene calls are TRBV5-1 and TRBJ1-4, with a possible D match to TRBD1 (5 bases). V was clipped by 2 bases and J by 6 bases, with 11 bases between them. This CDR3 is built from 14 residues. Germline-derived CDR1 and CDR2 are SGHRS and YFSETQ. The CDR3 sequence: CASSFLRGHEKLFF. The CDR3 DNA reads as TGCGCCAGCAGCTTTCTCCGGGGACATGAAAAACTGTTTTTT. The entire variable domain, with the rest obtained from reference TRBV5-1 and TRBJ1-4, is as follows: KAGVTQTPRYLIKTRGQQVTLSCSPISGHRSVSWYQQTPGQGLQFLFEYFSETQRNKGNFPGRFSGRQFSNSRSEMNVSTLELGDSALYLCASSFLRGHEKLFFGSGTQLSVL.

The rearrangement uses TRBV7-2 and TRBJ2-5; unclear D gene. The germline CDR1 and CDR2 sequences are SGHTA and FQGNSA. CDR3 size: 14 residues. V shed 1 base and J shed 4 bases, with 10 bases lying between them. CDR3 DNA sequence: TGTGCCAGCAGCTTAGTTTTCATTGGAGAGACCCAGTACTTC. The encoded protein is CASSLVFIGETQYF. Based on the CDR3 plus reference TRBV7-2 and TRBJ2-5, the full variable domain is GAGVSQSPSNKVTEKGKDVELRCDPISGHTALYWYRQSLGQGLEFLIYFQGNSAPDKSGLPSDRFSAERTGGSVSTLTIQRTQQEDSAVYLCASSLVFIGETQYFGPGTRLLVL.

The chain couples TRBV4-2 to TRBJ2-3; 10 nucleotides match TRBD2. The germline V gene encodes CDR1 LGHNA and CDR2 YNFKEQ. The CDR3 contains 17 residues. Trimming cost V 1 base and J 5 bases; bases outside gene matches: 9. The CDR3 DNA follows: TGTGCCAGCAGCCAAGGGCCTAGCGGGGGCGTGGGAGATACGCAGTATTTT. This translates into CASSQGPSGGVGDTQYF.